Listed below are T cell receptor beta chains from one sample, sequenced in a study of CD8+CD57+ T cells in acquired aplastic anemia. TCRdb reanalysed the reads using MiXCR and keeps one entry per CDR3 protein. Of 310,000 or so distinct CDR3 sequences listed, under 60% are singletons. The sample comprised sorted CD4+, CD8+, or CD8+CD57+ T cells (not recorded which) from PBMCs. The source is a human donor with aplastic anemia. The CDR3 runs from the conserved cysteine through the conserved F or W. A D gene is named only where the DNA matches it firmly. Expanded clones get a size class; other rows say once, few or many, or leave the size out.

v_gene	len	abundance	j_gene	d_gene	CDR3nt	CDR3aa
TRBV5-1	12	-	TRBJ2-7	TRBD2	TGCGCCAGCAGCTCGGGACGGGGGGTACAGTACTTC	CASSSGRGVQYF
TRBV29-1	14	-	TRBJ2-7	-	TGCAGCGTTGAAGGTCGAGGACTTGGATACGAGCAGTACTTC	CSVEGRGLGYEQYF
TRBV20-1	12	once	TRBJ2-1	-	TGCAGTGCTAGTAGTAGCACAGATACGCAGTTCTTC	CSASSSTDTQFF
TRBV6-5	13	few	TRBJ2-5	-	TGTGCCAGCAGTTACGCAGGGCCGGAGACCCAGTACTTC	CASSYAGPETQYF
TRBV20-1	15	many	TRBJ2-5	-	TGCAGTGCTAGAAGGGCGCAAGGTTTTAAAGAGACCCAGTACTTC	CSARRAQGFKETQYF
TRBV5-1	16	-	TRBJ1-6	TRBD1	TGCGCCAGCAGCTTGGCTTACGGACAGGGGAATTCACCCCTCCACTTT	CASSLAYGQGNSPLHF
TRBV24-1	13	once	TRBJ2-1	-	TGTGCCACCATCGGGGAGTCCTACAATGAGCAGTTCTTC	CATIGESYNEQFF
TRBV29-1	13	few	TRBJ2-7	-	TGCAGCGTGTGGTCAGGAGGGTCCTACGAGCAGTACTTC	CSVWSGGSYEQYF
TRBV7-9	13	-	TRBJ2-7	TRBD1	TGTGCCAGCAGCCCCAGGGACAGCCACGAGCAGTACTTC	CASSPRDSHEQYF
TRBV10-1	14	many	TRBJ2-1	-	TGCGCCAGCAGTGAGCGCCAGTTCTACAATGAGCAGTTCTTC	CASSERQFYNEQFF
TRBV10-3	13	-	TRBJ2-1	-	TGTGCCATCCGAGGGGGGGACTACAATGAGCAGTTCTTC	CAIRGGDYNEQFF
TRBV19	15	-	TRBJ2-5	-	TGTGCCAGTAGCCCAGCGGGACATCCTCAAGAGACCCAGTACTTC	CASSPAGHPQETQYF
TRBV12-3/TRBV12-4	14	few	TRBJ1-6	-	TGTGCCAGCACCAACCAGGGTATCAGTTCACCCCTCCACTTT	CASTNQGISSPLHF
TRBV20-1	16	-	TRBJ2-1	TRBD2	TGCAGTGCTAGAGGCCGGGCGGGGGGGGGCTACAATGAGCAGTTCTTC	CSARGRAGGGYNEQFF
TRBV28	11	many	TRBJ1-2	-	TGTGCCAGCACCGCTAACTATGGCTACACCTTC	CASTANYGYTF
TRBV2	13	-	TRBJ2-1	-	TGTGCCAGCGCTGGGACGCTCTACAATGAGCAGTTCTTC	CASAGTLYNEQFF
TRBV7-3	16	once	TRBJ2-7	TRBD1	TGTGCCAGCAGCTTAACACCCGGACAGGGAGGTGGCGAGCAGTACTTC	CASSLTPGQGGGEQYF
TRBV5-1	14	many	TRBJ1-5	TRBD1	TGCGCCAGCAGCTTGGACGGGACAGATCAGCCCCAGCATTTT	CASSLDGTDQPQHF
TRBV7-9	17	-	TRBJ1-5	-	TGTGCCAGCAGCTTAGCGGTGGGGGCGATTCGGGATCAGCCCCAGCATTTT	CASSLAVGAIRDQPQHF
TRBV4-2	17	many	TRBJ1-3	TRBD1	TGTGCCAGCAGCCAAGATTGGGACAGCAGCTCTGGAAACACCATATATTTT	CASSQDWDSSSGNTIYF
TRBV5-1	13	-	TRBJ1-1	-	TGCGCCAGCAGCTGGCGGGCGGGCTCTGAAGCTTTCTTT	CASSWRAGSEAFF
TRBV7-8	16	many	TRBJ2-5	-	TGTGCCAGCAGCCCCCCCCGCTTTGGGGCCCGGGAGACCCAGTACTTC	CASSPPRFGARETQYF
TRBV12-3/TRBV12-4	15	many	TRBJ1-5	TRBD1	TGTGCCAGCAGCCGGGACAGGGGGCGGAATCAGCCCCAGCATTTT	CASSRDRGRNQPQHF
TRBV24-1	13	once	TRBJ1-2	TRBD1	TGTGCCACCAGTGGGGACAGTGACTATGGCTACACCTTC	CATSGDSDYGYTF
TRBV12-3/TRBV12-4	15	many	TRBJ2-1	-	TGTGCCAGCAGTTTCCAATCAGGGTCCTACAATGAGCAGTTCTTC	CASSFQSGSYNEQFF